This TCR beta chain stems from a study of blood T cell repertoires in COVID-19. Germline V gives CDR1 SNHLY, CDR2 FYNNEI. The CDR3 length is 10 residues. V lost 7 bases to trimming and J lost 12 bases, with 12 bases between them. The method was immunoSEQ multiplex PCR; TCRdb's version includes in-frame clones alone and lacks a portion of them. In the table there are about 110,000 clones, roughly 82% of which are singletons. This clone was observed a handful of times. The sample consisted of peripheral blood. The chain combines TRBV2 with TRBJ1-2, with a weak D call TRBD1 (5 bases). The receptor was derived from an older woman with acute or convalescent COVID-19. CDR3 residues: CASIREIDTF. The DNA for the CDR3 is TGTGCCAGCATCAGGGAAATCGACACCTTC.